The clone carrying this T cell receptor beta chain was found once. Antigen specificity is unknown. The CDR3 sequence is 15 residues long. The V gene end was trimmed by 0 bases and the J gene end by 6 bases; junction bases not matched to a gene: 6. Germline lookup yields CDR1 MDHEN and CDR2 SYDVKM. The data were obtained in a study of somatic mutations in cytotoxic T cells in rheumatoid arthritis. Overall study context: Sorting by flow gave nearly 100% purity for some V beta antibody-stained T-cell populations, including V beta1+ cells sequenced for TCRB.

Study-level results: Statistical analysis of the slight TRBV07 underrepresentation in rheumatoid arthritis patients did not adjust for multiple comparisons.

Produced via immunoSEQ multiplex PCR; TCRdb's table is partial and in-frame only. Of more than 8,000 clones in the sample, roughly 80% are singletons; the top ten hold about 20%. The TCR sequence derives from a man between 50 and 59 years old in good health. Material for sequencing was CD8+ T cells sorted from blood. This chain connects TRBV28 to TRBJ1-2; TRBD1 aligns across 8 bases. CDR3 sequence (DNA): TGTGCCAGCAGTTTATGGGGACAGGCGACGAATGGCTACACCTTC. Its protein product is CASSLWGQATNGYTF.